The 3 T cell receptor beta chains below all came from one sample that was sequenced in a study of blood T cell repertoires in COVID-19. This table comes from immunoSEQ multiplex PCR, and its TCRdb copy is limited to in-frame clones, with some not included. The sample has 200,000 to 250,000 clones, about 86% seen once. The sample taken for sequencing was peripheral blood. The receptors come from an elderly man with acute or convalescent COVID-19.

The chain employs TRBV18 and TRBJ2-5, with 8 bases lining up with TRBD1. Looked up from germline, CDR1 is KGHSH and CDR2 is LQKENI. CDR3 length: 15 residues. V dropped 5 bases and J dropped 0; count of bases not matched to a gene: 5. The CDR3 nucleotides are TGTGCCAGCTCAGAACAGGGGGGTAACCAAGAGACCCAGTACTTC. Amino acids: CASSEQGGNQETQYF.

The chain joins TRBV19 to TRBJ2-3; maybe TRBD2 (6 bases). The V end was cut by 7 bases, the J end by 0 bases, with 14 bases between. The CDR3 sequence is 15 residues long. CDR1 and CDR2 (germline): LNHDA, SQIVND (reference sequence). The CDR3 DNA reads TGTGCCAGTATTCCCCGCGGAGGGAGCACAGATACGCAGTATTTT. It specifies CASIPRGGSTDTQYF.

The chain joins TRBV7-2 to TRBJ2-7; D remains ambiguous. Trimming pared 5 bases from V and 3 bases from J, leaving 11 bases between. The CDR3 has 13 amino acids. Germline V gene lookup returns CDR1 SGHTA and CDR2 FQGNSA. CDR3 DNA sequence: TGTGCCAGCAGCCCCCACCGAGGCTACGAGCAGTACTTC. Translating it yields CASSPHRGYEQYF.